The clone carrying this T cell receptor (beta chain) was detected only once. The sample originates from a study of blood T cell repertoires in COVID-19. Sequenced by immunoSEQ multiplex PCR; TCRdb stores in-frame clones only, minus some. The data show tens of thousands of clones, over 75% seen once. Germline CDR1 is MGHDK and CDR2 is SYGVNS. V lost 8 bases to trimming and J lost 1 base, with 12 bases between them. CDR3 length: 13 residues. The sample comprised peripheral blood. The chain carries TRBV25-1 and TRBJ2-7; D might be TRBD2 (5 bases). The origin of this receptor is a woman aged 55-69 years with acute or convalescent COVID-19. DNA of the CDR3: TGTGCCAGCCCACCTCGGGGATCCTACGAGCAGTACTTC. It specifies CASPPRGSYEQYF.